The source of this T cell receptor beta chain is a study of long-term antiretroviral therapy in people with HIV. V was pared by 5 bases and J by 3 bases, with 11 bases between. The CDR3 consists of 13 residues. The germline gives CDR1 SNHLY, CDR2 FYNNEI. The authors ran the immunoSEQ assay, v3.0, at survey level. Method: immunoSEQ multiplex PCR; TCRdb's copy keeps in-frame clones and lacks some. The table has 20,000 to 25,000 clones, approximately 86% seen once; the top ten hold around 4.6%. The sample was unsorted PBMCs, taken 1.3 years after starting antiretroviral therapy. The rearrangement uses TRBV2 and TRBJ2-7; tentatively, D is TRBD1 (7 bases). This clonotype originated in a man aged 55 to 70 with HIV. The CDR3 nucleotides read TGTGCCAGCAGTACGCAGGGGGGCTACGAGCAGTACTTC. Its protein product is CASSTQGGYEQYF.